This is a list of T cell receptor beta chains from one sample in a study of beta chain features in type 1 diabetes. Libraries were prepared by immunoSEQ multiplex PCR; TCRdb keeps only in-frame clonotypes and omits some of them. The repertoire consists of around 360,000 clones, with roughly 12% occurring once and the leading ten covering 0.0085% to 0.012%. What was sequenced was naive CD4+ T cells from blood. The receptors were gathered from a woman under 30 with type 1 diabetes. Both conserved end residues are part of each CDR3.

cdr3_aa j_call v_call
CASSLGYRTGELFF TRBJ2-2 TRBV11-3
CASSYLRGYNTDTQYF TRBJ2-3 TRBV5-1
CASGTSEMDEQFF TRBJ2-1 TRBV6-5
CSVDDRGQAGELFF TRBJ2-2 TRBV29-1
CASSGQGQKETQYF TRBJ2-5 TRBV5-1
CASSPLAATGANVLTF TRBJ2-6 TRBV11-2
CASSYISVANEQFF TRBJ2-1 TRBV19
CASSPGTGIRPLHF TRBJ1-6 TRBV5-4
CASSQISGANVLTF TRBJ2-6 TRBV28
CASSPTAEDSNQPQHF TRBJ1-5 TRBV4-1
CASSAGLARGETQYF TRBJ2-5 TRBV2
CASSRTLGDSGSSGANVLTF TRBJ2-6 TRBV9
CASSFRQVGTDTQYF TRBJ2-3 TRBV5-1
CASRGSSVGNQPQHF TRBJ1-5 TRBV28
CASSRRDEQYF TRBJ2-7 TRBV18
CASSVGGAENTEAFF TRBJ1-1 TRBV9
CASTLDFINGYF TRBJ2-5 TRBV7-2
CASSPRLLPGLARETQYF TRBJ2-5 TRBV4-2
CASSRDRYRSNYGYTF TRBJ1-2 TRBV28
CSVGGGGGEKLFF TRBJ1-4 TRBV29-1
CASRRQGNEKLFF TRBJ1-4 TRBV6-6
CASSDRGFSTDTQYF TRBJ2-3 TRBV6-4
CASSLPGLVAFF TRBJ2-1 TRBV28
CAWSVRGGEKLFF TRBJ1-4 TRBV30
CASSPQGTGYGYTF TRBJ1-2 TRBV4-2
CASSAELAGTTDTQYF TRBJ2-3 TRBV4-2
CASSQNIGDTEAFF TRBJ1-1 TRBV16
CASSDPGNYGYTF TRBJ1-2 TRBV25-1
CASSELTAVNQPQHF TRBJ1-5 TRBV6-6
CASSLQGNTEAFF TRBJ1-1 TRBV25-1
CASSTIRDRAYEQFF TRBJ2-1 TRBV7-2
CASSLAPQTGWYEQYF TRBJ2-7 TRBV7-9
CASSPASLSYEQYF TRBJ2-7 TRBV18
CASRKKVAGEANVLTF TRBJ2-6 TRBV2